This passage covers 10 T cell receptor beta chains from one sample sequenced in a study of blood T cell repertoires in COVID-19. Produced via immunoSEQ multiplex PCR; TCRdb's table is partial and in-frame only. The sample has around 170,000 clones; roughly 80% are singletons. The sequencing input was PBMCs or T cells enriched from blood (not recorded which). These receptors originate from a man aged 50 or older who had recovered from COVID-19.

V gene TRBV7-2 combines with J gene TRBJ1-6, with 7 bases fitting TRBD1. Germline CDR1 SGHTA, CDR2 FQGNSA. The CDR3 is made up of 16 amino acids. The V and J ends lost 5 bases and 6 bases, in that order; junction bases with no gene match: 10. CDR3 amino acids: CASSVQGRSINSPLHF. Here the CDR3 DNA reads TGTGCCAGCAGCGTACAGGGGAGGAGTATTAATTCACCCCTCCACTTT.

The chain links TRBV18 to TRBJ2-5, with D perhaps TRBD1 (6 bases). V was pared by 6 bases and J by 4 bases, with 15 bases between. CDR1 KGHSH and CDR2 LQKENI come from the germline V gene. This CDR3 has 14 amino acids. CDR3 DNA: TGTGCCAGCTCCCCGGGCAGGGGCTCAGAGACCCAGTACTTC. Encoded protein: CASSPGRGSETQYF.

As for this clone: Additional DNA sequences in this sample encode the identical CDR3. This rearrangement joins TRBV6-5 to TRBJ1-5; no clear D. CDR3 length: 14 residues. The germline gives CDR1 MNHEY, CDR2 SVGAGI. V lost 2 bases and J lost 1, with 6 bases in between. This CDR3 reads CASSYRGSNQPQHF. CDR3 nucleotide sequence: TGTGCCAGCAGTTACCGCGGGAGCAATCAGCCCCAGCATTTT.

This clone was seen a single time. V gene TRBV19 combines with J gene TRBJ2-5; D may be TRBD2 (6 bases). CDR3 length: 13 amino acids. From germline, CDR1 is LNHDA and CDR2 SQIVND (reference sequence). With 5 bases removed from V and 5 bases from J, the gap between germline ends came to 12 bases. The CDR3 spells CASSEDREETQYF. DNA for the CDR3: TGTGCCAGTAGTGAGGACCGGGAGGAGACCCAGTACTTC.

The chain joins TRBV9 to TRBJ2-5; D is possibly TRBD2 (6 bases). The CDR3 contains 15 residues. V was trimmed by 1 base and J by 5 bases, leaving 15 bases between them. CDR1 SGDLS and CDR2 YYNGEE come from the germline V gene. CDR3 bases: TGTGCCAGCAGCGTAACGGTGGGAGGAGGGGAGACCCAGTACTTC. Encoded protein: CASSVTVGGGETQYF.

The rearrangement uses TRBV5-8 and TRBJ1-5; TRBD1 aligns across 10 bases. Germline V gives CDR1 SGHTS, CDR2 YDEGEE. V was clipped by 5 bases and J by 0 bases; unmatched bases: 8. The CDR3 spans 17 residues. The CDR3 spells CASRPLTGGYSNQPQHF. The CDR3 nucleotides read TGTGCCAGCAGACCCTTGACAGGGGGCTATAGCAATCAGCCCCAGCATTTT.

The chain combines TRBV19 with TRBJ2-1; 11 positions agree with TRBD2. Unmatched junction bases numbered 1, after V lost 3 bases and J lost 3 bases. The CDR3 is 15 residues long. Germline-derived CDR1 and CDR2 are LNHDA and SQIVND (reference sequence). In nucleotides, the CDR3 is TGTGCCAGTAGTATCGGGACTAGCGGCTACAATGAGCAGTTCTTC. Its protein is CASSIGTSGYNEQFF.

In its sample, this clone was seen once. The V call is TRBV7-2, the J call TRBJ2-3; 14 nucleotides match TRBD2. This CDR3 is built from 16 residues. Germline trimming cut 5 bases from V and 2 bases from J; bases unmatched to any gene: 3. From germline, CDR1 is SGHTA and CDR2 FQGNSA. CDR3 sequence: CASSRTSGGSTDTQYF. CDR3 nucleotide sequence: TGTGCCAGCAGCAGGACTAGCGGGGGGTCCACAGATACGCAGTATTTT.

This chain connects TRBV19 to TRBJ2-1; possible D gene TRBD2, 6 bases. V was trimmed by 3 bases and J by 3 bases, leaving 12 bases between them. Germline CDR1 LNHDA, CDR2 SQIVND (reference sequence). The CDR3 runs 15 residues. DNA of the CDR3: TGTGCCAGTAGTATCCGCGGGGTTGGCTACAATGAGCAGTTCTTC. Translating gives CASSIRGVGYNEQFF.

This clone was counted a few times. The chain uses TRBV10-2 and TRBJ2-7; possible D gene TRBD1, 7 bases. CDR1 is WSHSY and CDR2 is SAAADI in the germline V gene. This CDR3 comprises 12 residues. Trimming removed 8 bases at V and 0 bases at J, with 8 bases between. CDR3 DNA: TGCGCCAGCCAGGGGGGCTCCTACGAGCAGTACTTC. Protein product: CASQGGSYEQYF.